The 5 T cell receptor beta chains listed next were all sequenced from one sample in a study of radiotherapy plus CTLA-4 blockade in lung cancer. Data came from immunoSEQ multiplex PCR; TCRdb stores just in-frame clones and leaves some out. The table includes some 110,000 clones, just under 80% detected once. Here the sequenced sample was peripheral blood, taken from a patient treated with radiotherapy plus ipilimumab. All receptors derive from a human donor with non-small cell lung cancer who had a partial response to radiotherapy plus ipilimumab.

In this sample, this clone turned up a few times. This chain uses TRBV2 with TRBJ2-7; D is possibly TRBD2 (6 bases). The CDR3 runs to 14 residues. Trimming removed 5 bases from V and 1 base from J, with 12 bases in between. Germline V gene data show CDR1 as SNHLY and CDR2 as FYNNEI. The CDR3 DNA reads TGTGCCAGCAGTTATCGAGCGGGTTCCTACGAGCAGTACGTC. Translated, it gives CASSYRAGSYEQYV.

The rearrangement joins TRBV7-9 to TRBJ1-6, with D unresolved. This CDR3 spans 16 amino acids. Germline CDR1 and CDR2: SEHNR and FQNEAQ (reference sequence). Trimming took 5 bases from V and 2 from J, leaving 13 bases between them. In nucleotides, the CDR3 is TGTGCCAGCAGCCCGAGGGCGGGAGCCTATAATTCACCCCTCCACTTT. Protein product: CASSPRAGAYNSPLHF.

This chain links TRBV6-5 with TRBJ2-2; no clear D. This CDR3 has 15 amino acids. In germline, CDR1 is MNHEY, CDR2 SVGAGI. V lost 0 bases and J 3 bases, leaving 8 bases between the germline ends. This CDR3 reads CASSYSGQYTGELFF. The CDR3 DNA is TGTGCCAGCAGTTACTCGGGCCAGTACACCGGGGAGCTGTTTTTT.

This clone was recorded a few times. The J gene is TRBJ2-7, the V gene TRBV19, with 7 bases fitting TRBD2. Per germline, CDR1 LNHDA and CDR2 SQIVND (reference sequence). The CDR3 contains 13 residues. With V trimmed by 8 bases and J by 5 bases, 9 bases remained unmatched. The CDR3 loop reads CASRVVAGDEQYV. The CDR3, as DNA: TGTGCCAGTCGCGTAGTGGCGGGAGACGAGCAGTACGTC.

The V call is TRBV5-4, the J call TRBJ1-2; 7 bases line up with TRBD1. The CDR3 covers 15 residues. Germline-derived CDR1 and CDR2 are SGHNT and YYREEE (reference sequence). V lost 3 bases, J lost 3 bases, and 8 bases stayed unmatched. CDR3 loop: CASSSPTGRHYGYTF. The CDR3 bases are TGTGCCAGCAGCTCGCCGACAGGGCGACACTATGGCTACACCTTC. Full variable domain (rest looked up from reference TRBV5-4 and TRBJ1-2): ETGVTQSPTHLIKTRGQQVTLRCSSQSGHNTVSWYQQALGQGPQFIFQYYREEENGRGNFPPRFSGLQFPNYSSELNVNALELDDSALYLCASSSPTGRHYGYTFGSGTRLTVV.